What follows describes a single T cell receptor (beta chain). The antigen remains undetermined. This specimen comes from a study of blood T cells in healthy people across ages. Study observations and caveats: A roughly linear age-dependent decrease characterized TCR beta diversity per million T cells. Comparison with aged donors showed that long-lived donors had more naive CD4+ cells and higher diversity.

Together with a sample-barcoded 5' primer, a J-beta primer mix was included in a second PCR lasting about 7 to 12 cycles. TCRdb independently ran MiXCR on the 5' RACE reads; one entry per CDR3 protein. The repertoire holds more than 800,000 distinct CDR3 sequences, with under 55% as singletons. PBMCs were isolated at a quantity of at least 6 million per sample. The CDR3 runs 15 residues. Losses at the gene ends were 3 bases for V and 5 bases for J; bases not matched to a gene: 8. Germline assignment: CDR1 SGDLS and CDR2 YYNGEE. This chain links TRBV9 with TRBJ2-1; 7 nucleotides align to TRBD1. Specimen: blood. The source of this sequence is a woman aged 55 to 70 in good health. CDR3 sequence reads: CASSDRLQGNNEQFF. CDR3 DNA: TGTGCCAGCAGCGACAGACTACAGGGGAACAATGAGCAGTTCTTC.